Here is one T cell receptor (beta chain) with its context. The record originates from a study of blood T cell repertoires in COVID-19. Overall study context: The United States, Italy and Spain were the sources of the acute and convalescent COVID-19 samples. PBMCs, B-cell-depleted T cells, or T cells were the source of the cDNA or gDNA that made up the material.

Trimming cost V 7 bases and J 7 bases; bases outside gene matches: 10. Germline CDR1 reads SNHLY; CDR2 reads FYNNEI. The CDR3 is 15 amino acids. Per the authors' pipeline: From reference gene primer amplification, estimates of nucleated cell counts were derived. Generated by immunoSEQ multiplex PCR, the TCRdb table keeps only in-frame clones and is missing some. V and J calls and clone size come straight from that table; D and trimming were deduced from the DNA. The sample includes tens of thousands of clones, 65% to 90% of them seen just once. This chain uses TRBV2 with TRBJ2-1; 10 bases fit TRBD1. The TCR was taken from a man in his 60s with acute or convalescent COVID-19. Specimen: peripheral blood. The CDR3 protein is CASKVGQGLKNEQFF. DNA of the CDR3: TGTGCCAGCAAGGTGGGACAGGGGCTGAAGAATGAGCAGTTCTTC.